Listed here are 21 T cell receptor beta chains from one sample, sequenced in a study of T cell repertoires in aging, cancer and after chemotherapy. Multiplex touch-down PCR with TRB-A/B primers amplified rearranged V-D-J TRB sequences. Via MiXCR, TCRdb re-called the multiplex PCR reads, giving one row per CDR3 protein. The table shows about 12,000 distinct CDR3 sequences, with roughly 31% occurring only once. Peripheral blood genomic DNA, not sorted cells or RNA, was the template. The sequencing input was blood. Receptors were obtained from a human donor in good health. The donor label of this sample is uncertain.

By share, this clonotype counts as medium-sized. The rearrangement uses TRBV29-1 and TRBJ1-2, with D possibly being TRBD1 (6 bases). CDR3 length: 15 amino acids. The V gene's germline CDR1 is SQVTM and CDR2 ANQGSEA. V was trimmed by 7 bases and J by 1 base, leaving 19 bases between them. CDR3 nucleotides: TGCAGCGGCGACGGGACACCAGATAGTAACTATGGCTACACCTTC. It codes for CSGDGTPDSNYGYTF.

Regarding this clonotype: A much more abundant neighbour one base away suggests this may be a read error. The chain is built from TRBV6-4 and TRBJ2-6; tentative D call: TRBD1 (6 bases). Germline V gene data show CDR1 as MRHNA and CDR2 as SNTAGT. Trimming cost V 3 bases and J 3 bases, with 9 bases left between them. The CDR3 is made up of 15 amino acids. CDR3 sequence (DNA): TGTGCCAGCAGTGAGGACAGCTATGGGGCCAACGTCCTGACTTTC. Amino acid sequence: CASSEDSYGANVLTF.

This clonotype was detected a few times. CDR3 coding DNA: TGTGCCAGCTCCCCAGGCAGGGACTTCTACAATGAGCAGTTCTTC. Encoded protein: CASSPGRDFYNEQFF. V gene TRBV18 combines with J gene TRBJ2-1; a weak D match, TRBD2 (6 bases). The CDR3 is made up of 15 amino acids. CDR1 KGHSH and CDR2 LQKENI come from the germline V gene. V gave up 6 bases and J gave up 3 bases, with 15 bases separating them.

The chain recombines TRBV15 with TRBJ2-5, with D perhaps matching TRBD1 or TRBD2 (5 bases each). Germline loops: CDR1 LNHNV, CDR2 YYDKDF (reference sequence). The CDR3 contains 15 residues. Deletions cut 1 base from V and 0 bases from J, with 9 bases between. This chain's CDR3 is CATSRGPGHQETQYF. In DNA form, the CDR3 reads TGTGCCACCAGCAGAGGACCGGGACACCAAGAGACCCAGTACTTC.

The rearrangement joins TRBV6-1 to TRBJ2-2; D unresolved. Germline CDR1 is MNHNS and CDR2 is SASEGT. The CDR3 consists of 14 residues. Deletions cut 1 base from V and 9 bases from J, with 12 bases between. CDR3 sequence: CASSEVGQAWELFF. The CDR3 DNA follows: TGTGCCAGCAGTGAAGTAGGCCAGGCCTGGGAGCTGTTTTTT.

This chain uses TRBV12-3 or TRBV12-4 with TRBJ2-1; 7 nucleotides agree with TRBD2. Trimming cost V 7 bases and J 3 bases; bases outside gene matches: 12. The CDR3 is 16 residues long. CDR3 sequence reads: CASTLPSGGGYNEQFF. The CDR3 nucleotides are TGTGCCAGCACCCTTCCGTCTGGCGGGGGCTACAATGAGCAGTTCTTC.

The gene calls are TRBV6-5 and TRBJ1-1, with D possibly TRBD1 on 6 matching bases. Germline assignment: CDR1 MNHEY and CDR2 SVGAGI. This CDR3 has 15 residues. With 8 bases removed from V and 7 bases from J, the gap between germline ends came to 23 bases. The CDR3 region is CASGPQRGGGNEAFF. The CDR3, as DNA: TGTGCCAGCGGCCCCCAGCGGGGGGGCGGGAATGAAGCTTTCTTT.

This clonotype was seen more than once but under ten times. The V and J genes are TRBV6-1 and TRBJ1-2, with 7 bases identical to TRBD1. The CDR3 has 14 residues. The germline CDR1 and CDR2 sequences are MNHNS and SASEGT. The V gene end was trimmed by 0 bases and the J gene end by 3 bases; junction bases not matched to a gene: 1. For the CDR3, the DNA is TGTGCCAGCAGTGAAGCGGGGACAGACTATGGCTACACCTTC. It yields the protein CASSEAGTDYGYTF.

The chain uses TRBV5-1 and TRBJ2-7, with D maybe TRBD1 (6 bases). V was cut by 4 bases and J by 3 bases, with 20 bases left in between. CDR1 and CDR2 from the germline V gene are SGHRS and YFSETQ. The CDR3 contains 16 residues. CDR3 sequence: CASSARTGTPGYEQYF. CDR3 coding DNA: TGCGCCAGCAGCGCCCGTACAGGGACCCCAGGCTACGAGCAGTACTTC.

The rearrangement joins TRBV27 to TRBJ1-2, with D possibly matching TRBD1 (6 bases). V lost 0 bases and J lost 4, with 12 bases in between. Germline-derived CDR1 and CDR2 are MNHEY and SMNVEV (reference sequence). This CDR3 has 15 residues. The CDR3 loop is CASSLSNTGIYGYTF. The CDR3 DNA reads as TGTGCCAGCAGTTTATCGAACACAGGGATCTATGGCTACACCTTC.

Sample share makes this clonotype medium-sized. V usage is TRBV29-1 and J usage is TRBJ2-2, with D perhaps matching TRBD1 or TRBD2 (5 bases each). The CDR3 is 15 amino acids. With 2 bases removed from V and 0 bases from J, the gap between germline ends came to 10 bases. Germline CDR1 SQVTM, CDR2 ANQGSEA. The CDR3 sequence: CSVETGTANTGELFF. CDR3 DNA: TGCAGCGTTGAAACGGGGACGGCGAACACCGGGGAGCTGTTTTTT.

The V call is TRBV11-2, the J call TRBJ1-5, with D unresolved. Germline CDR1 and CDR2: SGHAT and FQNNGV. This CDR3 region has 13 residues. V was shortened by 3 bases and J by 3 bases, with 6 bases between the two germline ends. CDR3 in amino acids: CASSFGNNQPQHF. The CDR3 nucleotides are TGTGCCAGCAGCTTTGGCAACAATCAGCCCCAGCATTTT.

The CDR3 is CASSGPRETQYF. In nucleotides, the CDR3 is TGTGCCAGTAGCGGGCCCCGGGAGACCCAGTACTTC. This chain connects TRBV19 to TRBJ2-5; D is unclear. CDR1 and CDR2 from the germline V gene are LNHDA and SQIVND (reference sequence). V was clipped by 6 bases and J by 5 bases, with 10 bases between them. This CDR3 contains 12 residues.

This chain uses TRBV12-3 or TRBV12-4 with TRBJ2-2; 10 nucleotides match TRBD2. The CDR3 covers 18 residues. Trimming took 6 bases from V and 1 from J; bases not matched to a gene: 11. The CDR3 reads CASSLRDGLAENTGELFF. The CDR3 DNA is TGTGCCAGCAGCCTAAGGGACGGACTAGCGGAGAACACCGGGGAGCTGTTTTTT.

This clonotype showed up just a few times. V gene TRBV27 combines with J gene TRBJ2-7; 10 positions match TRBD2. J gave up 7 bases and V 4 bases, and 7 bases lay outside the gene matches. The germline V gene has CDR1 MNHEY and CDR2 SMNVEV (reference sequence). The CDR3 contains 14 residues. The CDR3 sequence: CASSYLAGAGEQYF. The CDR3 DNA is TGTGCCAGCAGTTATCTAGCGGGGGCAGGGGAGCAGTACTTC.

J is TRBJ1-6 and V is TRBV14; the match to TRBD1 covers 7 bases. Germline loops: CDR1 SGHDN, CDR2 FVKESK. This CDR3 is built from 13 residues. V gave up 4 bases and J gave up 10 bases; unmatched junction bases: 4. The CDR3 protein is CASSRQGGSPLHF. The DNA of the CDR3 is TGTGCCAGCAGCCGACAGGGAGGGTCACCCCTCCACTTT.

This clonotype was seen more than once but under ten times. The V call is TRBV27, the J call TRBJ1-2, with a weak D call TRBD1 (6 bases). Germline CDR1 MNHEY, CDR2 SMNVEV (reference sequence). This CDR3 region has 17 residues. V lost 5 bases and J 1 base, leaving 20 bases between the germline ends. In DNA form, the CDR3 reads TGTGCCAGCAGTCTACTACCCACAGGGCGCCATAACTATGGCTACACCTTC. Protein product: CASSLLPTGRHNYGYTF.

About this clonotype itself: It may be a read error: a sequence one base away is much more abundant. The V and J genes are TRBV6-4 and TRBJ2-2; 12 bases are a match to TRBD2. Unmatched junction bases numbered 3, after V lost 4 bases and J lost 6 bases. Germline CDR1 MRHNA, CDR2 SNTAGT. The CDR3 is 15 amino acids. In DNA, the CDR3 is TGTGCCAGCAGTGCTAGCGGGGGGGCCGCCGGGGAGCTGTTTTTT. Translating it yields CASSASGGAAGELFF.

The DNA of the CDR3 is TGCAGTGTAGCCCTTAGGGCTAATGAAAAACTGTTTTTT. This gives the protein CSVALRANEKLFF. J is TRBJ1-4 and V is TRBV20-1, with D unclear. CDR3 length equals 13 residues. CDR1 and CDR2 from the germline V gene are DFQATT and SNEGSKA (reference sequence). V was trimmed by 7 bases and J by 3 bases, leaving 12 bases between them.

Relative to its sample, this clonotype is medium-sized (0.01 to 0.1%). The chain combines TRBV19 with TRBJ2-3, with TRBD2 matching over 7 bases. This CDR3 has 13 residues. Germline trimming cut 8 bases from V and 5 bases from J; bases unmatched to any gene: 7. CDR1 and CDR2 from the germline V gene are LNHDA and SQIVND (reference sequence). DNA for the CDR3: TGTGCCAGTGGAGGGACGGGGGGAGATACGCAGTATTTT. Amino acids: CASGGTGGDTQYF.

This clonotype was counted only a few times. The CDR3 protein is CASSPGQNYGYTF. CDR3 nucleotide sequence: TGTGCCAGCAGCCCGGGACAGAACTATGGCTACACCTTC. The gene calls are TRBV5-6 and TRBJ1-2, with TRBD1 matching over 7 bases. Germline lookup yields CDR1 SGHDT and CDR2 YYEEEE. The J segment lost 2 bases and the V segment lost 4 bases, leaving 2 bases of the junction unmatched. The CDR3 is made up of 13 amino acids.